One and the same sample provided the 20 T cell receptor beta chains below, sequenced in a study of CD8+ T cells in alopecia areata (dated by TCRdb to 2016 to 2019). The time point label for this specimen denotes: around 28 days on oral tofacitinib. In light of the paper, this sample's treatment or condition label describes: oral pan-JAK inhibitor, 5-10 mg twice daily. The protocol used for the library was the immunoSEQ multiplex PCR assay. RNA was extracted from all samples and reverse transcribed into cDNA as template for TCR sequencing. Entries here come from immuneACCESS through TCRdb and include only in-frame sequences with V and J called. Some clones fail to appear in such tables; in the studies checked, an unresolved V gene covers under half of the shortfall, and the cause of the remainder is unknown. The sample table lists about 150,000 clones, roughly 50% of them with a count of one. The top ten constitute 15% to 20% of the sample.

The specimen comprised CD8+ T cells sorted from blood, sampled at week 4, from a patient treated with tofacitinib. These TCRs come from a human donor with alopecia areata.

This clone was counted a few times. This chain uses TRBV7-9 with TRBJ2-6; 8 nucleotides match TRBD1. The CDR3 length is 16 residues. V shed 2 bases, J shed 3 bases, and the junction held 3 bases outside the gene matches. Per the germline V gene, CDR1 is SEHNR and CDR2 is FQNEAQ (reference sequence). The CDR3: CASSLPRGLGANVLTF. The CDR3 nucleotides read TGTGCCAGCAGCTTACCCAGGGGGCTTGGGGCCAACGTCCTGACTTTC.

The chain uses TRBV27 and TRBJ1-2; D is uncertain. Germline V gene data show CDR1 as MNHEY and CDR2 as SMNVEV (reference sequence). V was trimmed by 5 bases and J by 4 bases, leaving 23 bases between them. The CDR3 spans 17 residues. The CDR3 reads CASSPYQGGLSGYGYTF. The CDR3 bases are TGTGCCAGCAGTCCCTACCAAGGAGGGCTATCAGGCTATGGCTACACCTTC.

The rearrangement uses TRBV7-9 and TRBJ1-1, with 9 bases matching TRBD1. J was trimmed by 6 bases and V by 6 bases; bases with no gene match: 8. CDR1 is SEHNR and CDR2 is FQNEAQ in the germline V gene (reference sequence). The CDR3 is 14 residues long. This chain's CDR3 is CASRRIGQGSEAFF. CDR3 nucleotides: TGTGCCAGCAGAAGAATAGGACAGGGGTCTGAAGCTTTCTTT.

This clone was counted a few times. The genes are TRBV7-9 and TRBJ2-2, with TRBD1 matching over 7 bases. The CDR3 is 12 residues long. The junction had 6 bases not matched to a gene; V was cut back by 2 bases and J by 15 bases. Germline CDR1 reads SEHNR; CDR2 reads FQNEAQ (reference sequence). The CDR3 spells CASSLRGPSLFF. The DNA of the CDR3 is TGTGCCAGCAGCTTAAGGGGGCCTTCGTTGTTTTTT.

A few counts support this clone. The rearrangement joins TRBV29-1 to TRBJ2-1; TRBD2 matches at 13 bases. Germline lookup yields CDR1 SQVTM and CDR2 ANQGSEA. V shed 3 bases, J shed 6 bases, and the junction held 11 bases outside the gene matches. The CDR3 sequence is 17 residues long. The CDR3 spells CSVDPGLAGPLGNEQFF. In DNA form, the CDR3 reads TGCAGCGTTGACCCGGGACTAGCGGGGCCTCTGGGCAATGAGCAGTTCTTC.

The chain's CDR3 is CSVASPGSYNEQFF. As DNA, the CDR3 is TGCAGCGTTGCGAGCCCGGGCTCCTACAATGAGCAGTTCTTC. J is TRBJ2-1 and V is TRBV29-1, with unresolved D. The ends were cut back, 4 bases at V and 0 bases at J, with 10 bases in the middle. The CDR3 consists of 14 residues. The germline V gene encodes CDR1 SQVTM and CDR2 ANQGSEA.

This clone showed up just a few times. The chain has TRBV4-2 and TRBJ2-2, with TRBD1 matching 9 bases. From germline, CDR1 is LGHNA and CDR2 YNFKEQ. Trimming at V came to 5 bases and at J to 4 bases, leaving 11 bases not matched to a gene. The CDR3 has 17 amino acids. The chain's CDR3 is CASSKDLGTGPTGELFF. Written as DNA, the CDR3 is TGTGCCAGCAGCAAGGACTTGGGGACAGGGCCCACCGGGGAGCTGTTTTTT.

The CDR3 DNA reads TGTGCCGTCACTAGTGCGGGGATTACATACGAGCAGTACTTC. This translates into CAVTSAGITYEQYF. The V gene is TRBV5-4, the J gene TRBJ2-7, with a possible D match to TRBD2 (6 bases). The V and J ends lost 10 bases and 4 bases respectively, with 21 bases between them. CDR3 size: 14 residues. Per germline, CDR1 SGHNT and CDR2 YYREEE (reference sequence).

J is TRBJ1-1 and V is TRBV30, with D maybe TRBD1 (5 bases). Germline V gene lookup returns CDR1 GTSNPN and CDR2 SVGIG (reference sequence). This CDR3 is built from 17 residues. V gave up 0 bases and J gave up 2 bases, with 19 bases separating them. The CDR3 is CAWSVQFRDFVNTEAFF. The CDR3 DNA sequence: TGTGCCTGGAGTGTACAATTCAGGGACTTCGTCAACACTGAAGCTTTCTTT.

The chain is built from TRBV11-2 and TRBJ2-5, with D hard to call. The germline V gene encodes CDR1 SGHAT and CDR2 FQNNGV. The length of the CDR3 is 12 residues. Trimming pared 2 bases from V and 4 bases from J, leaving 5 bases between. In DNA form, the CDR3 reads TGTGCCAGCAGCTTATCTGGAGAGACCCAGTACTTC. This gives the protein CASSLSGETQYF.

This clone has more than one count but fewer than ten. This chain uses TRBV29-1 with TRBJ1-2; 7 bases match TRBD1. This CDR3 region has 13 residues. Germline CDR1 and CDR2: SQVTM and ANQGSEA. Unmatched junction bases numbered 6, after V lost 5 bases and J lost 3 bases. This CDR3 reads CSVNTGEDYGYTF. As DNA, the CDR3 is TGCAGCGTTAATACAGGGGAAGACTATGGCTACACCTTC.

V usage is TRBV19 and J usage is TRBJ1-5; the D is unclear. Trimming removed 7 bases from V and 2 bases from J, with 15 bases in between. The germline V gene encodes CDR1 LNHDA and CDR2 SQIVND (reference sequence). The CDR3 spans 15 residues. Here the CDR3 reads CASNVWGEGNQPQHF. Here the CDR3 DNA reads TGTGCCAGTAACGTTTGGGGAGAAGGCAATCAGCCCCAGCATTTT.

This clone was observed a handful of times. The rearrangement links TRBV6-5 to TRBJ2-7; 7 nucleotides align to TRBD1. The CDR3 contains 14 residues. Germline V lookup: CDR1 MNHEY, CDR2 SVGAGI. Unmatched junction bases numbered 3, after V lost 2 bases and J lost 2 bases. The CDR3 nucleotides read TGTGCCAGCAGTTACCGGGACAGCCCCTACGAGCAGTACTTC. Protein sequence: CASSYRDSPYEQYF.

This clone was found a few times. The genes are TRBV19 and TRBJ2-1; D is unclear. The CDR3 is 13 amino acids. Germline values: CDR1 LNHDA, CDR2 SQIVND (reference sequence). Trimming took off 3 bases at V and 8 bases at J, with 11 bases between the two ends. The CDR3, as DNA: TGTGCCAGTAGTATGATTGGTCACGATGAGCAGTTCTTC. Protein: CASSMIGHDEQFF.

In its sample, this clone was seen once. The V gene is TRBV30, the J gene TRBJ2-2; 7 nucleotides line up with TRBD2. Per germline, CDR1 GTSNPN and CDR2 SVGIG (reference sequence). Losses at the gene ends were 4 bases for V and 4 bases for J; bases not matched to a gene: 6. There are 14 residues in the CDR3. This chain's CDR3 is CAWTSGGGTGELFF. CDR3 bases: TGTGCCTGGACCTCAGGCGGGGGCACCGGGGAGCTGTTTTTT.

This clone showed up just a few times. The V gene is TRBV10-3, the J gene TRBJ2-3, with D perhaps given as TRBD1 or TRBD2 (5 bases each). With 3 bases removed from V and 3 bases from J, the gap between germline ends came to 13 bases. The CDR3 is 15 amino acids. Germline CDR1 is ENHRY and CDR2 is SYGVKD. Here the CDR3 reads CAISDRGVETDTQYF. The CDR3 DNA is TGTGCCATCAGTGATCGAGGGGTGGAAACAGATACGCAGTATTTT.

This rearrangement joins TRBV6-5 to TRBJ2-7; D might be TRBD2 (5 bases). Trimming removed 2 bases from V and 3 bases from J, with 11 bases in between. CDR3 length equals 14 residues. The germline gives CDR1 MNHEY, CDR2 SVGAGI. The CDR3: CASSYEGRDYEQYF. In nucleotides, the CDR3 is TGTGCCAGCAGTTACGAGGGTCGGGACTACGAGCAGTACTTC.

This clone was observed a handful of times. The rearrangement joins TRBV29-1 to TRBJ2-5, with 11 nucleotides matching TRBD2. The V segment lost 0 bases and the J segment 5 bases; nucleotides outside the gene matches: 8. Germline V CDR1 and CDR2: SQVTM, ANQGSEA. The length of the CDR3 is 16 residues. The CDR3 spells CSVEDPLAGGRETQYF. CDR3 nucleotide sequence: TGCAGCGTTGAAGATCCGTTAGCGGGGGGGCGGGAGACCCAGTACTTC.

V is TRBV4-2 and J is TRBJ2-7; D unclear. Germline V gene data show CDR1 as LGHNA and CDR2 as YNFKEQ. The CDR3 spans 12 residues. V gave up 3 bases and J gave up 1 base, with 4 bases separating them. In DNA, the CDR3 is TGTGCCAGCAGCCATCTTTCCTACGAGCAGTACTTC. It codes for CASSHLSYEQYF.

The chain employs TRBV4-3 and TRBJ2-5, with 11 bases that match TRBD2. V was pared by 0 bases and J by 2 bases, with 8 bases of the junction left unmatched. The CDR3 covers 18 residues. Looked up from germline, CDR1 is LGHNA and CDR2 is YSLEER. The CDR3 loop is CASSQDRLAGGGQETQYF. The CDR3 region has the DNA TGCGCCAGCAGCCAAGATCGTCTAGCGGGGGGAGGTCAAGAGACCCAGTACTTC.